This entry is about one T cell receptor beta chain. There are a few counts of this clonotype. The specificity of this receptor is unknown. No base quality information exists; no much larger clone differs at one position. The data were obtained in a study of patients and donors after allogeneic stem cell transplantation (dated by TCRdb to the early 2020s). The library came from RT-PCR. The sequencer listed for this sample is NextSeq 550. TCRdb redid the processing of the public reads, applying fastp at Q25 and MiXCR, and retained in-frame beta chains. Under each unique CDR3 protein, matching rows form one entry showing the most common genes and DNA. Present in this sample are more than 850,000 distinct CDR3 sequences, more than 15% of which were seen just once. The top ten clonotypes cover 5.5% to 6.5% of the sample. The CDR3 starts with the cysteine, ends with the phenylalanine, and has 17 residues. Only the CDR3 part of the read is kept: 51 bases, read in frame from the first base. CDR1 MNHEY and CDR2 SVGAGI are derived from the germline V gene. For this chain, trimming is 2 bases at the V end and 1 base at the J end, and the number of junction bases without a gene match is 5.

Sequenced sample: blood, either unsorted or a sorted T cell fraction (not recorded which). The rearranged segments are TRBV6-5 and TRBJ2-1, with 10 junctional bases fitting TRBD1. The origin of this receptor is a human donor who was either an allogeneic HSCT recipient or a stem cell or donor lymphocyte infusion donor (not recorded which). It is not recorded whose cells these are; they may come from a transplant donor. For the CDR3, the sequence is CASSYGPGQGSYNEQFF. The base sequence is TGTGCCAGCAGTTACGGTCCGGGACAGGGGTCCTACAATGAGCAGTTCTTC.